Below, 25 T cell receptor beta chains from the same sample are listed, as sequenced in a study of Ad26.COV2.S vaccination and SARS-CoV-2 variants. Regarding treatment: around 19 received Ad26.COV2.S at low or high dose, single or two shots; about 5 received placebo; per-sample allocation not given. Day 63 after the first vaccine or placebo injection was the time point for sampling. Using immunoSEQ multiplex PCR, the repertoire was profiled, and TCRdb retains in-frame clones only, with some absent. The table has roughly 680,000 clones, around 89% seen once. The source was peripheral blood, collected in a trial of Ad26.COV2.S vaccine versus placebo. Receptors were obtained from a person aged 18-60 years who received the Ad26.COV2.S COVID-19 vaccine or a placebo.

The gene calls are TRBV9 and TRBJ1-1; D may be TRBD1 (5 bases). This CDR3 region has 14 residues. V was trimmed by 2 bases and J by 1 base, leaving 9 bases between them. The germline V gene has CDR1 SGDLS and CDR2 YYNGEE. CDR3 nucleotide sequence: TGTGCCAGCAGCGTGGGGAGGGGGAACACTGAAGCTTTCTTT. As protein: CASSVGRGNTEAFF.

The chain recombines TRBV7-3 with TRBJ2-2; D is possibly TRBD2 (6 bases). The CDR3 extends over 15 amino acids. Trimming pared 5 bases from V and 0 bases from J, leaving 10 bases between. CDR1 SGHTA and CDR2 FQGTGA come from the germline V gene. The CDR3 region is CASSRGGSNTGELFF. The DNA of the CDR3 is TGTGCCAGCAGCCGCGGAGGGTCGAACACCGGGGAGCTGTTTTTT.

The chain has TRBV6-6 and TRBJ1-5; TRBD1 matches at 8 bases. Germline V gene data show CDR1 as MNHNY and CDR2 as SVGAGI (reference sequence). The CDR3 is made up of 16 amino acids. After removal of 4 bases from V and 3 bases from J, the junction contained 8 bases not matched to a gene. This chain's CDR3 is CASSSKGQDFNQPQHF. For the CDR3, the DNA is TGTGCCAGCAGTTCCAAGGGACAGGATTTCAATCAGCCCCAGCATTTT.

The chain has TRBV19 and TRBJ2-1; D remains ambiguous. Per the germline V gene, CDR1 is LNHDA and CDR2 is SQIVND (reference sequence). V lost 5 bases and J 2 bases, leaving 4 bases between the germline ends. The CDR3 is made up of 12 amino acids. CDR3 nucleotide sequence: TGTGCCAGTAGTGCGGCCTACAATGAGCAGTTCTTC. It codes for CASSAAYNEQFF.

The table lists this clone with a few counts. This chain uses TRBV5-8 with TRBJ1-6; D perhaps matches TRBD1 (6 bases). Trimming took 4 bases from V and 11 from J, leaving 16 bases between them. The CDR3 extends over 14 amino acids. Germline lookup yields CDR1 SGHTS and CDR2 YDEGEE. CDR3 bases: TGTGCCAGCAGCCCGGGGTGGGGGCGGCCACCCCTCCACTTT. It yields the protein CASSPGWGRPPLHF. Looking up the rest from reference TRBV5-8 and TRBJ1-6 gives the full variable domain: EAGVTQSPTHLIKTRGQQATLRCSPISGHTSVYWYQQALGLGLQFLLWYDEGEERNRGNFPPRFSGRQFPNYSSELNVNALELEDSALYLCASSPGWGRPPLHFGNGTRLTVT.

This clone was observed a single time. The gene calls are TRBV4-1 and TRBJ1-2; the D gene is possibly TRBD1 (5 bases). The ends were cut back, 1 base at V and 4 bases at J, with 25 bases in the middle. Germline CDR1 MGHRA, CDR2 YSYEKL. There are 19 residues in the CDR3. The chain's CDR3 is CASSQVFRRQTNLGYGYTF. CDR3 bases: TGCGCCAGCAGCCAAGTTTTTCGGAGACAGACCAATCTGGGCTATGGCTACACCTTC.

The V call is TRBV7-2, the J call TRBJ1-1; D is ambiguous. The germline CDR1 and CDR2 sequences are SGHTA and FQGNSA. The CDR3 extends over 15 amino acids. The germline V and J ends were trimmed by 1 base and 1 base, with 10 bases remaining between them. CDR3 coding DNA: TGTGCCAGCAGCTTAGATTGGTTAGCGAACACTGAAGCTTTCTTT. Translation: CASSLDWLANTEAFF.

Notes on this clone: One end of the junction fails to match germline, which may point to a read error. The rearrangement uses TRBV6-5 and TRBJ1-1, with D possibly being TRBD1 (6 bases). The V gene's germline CDR1 is MNHEY and CDR2 SVGAGI. The CDR3 sequence is 11 residues long. The CDR3 region is CASTSGAGHNF. For the CDR3, the DNA is TGTGCCAGCACTTCAGGGGCCGGGCACAACTTT.

This rearrangement joins TRBV7-9 to TRBJ2-1, with D possibly matching TRBD1 (6 bases). This CDR3 contains 15 residues. Germline V lookup: CDR1 SEHNR, CDR2 FQNEAQ (reference sequence). The V and J ends lost 5 bases and 2 bases respectively, with 13 bases between them. CDR3 sequence reads: CASSITGSTYNEQFF. In DNA form, the CDR3 reads TGTGCCAGCAGCATCACAGGGTCCACCTACAATGAGCAGTTCTTC.

The chain combines TRBV5-4 with TRBJ2-6, with D possibly being TRBD1 (6 bases). Trimming shortened V by 3 bases and J by 2 bases, and 9 bases separated the two germline ends. The germline V gene encodes CDR1 SGHNT and CDR2 YYREEE (reference sequence). The CDR3 contains 15 residues. CDR3 loop: CASSWDTPGANVLTF. For the CDR3, the DNA is TGTGCCAGCAGCTGGGACACCCCTGGGGCCAACGTCCTGACTTTC.

The chain combines TRBV19 with TRBJ2-3; 9 positions agree with TRBD1. Germline values: CDR1 LNHDA, CDR2 SQIVND (reference sequence). The V segment lost 5 bases and the J segment 0 bases; nucleotides outside the gene matches: 6. This CDR3 has 16 amino acids. In DNA, the CDR3 is TGTGCCAGTAGTTTATCTGGGACAGGGAGCACAGATACGCAGTATTTT. This gives the protein CASSLSGTGSTDTQYF. Full variable domain (missing parts from reference TRBV19 and TRBJ2-3): DGGITQSPKYLFRKEGQNVTLSCEQNLNHDAMYWYRQDPGQGLRLIYYSQIVNDFQKGDIAEGYSVSREKKESFPLTVTSAQKNPTAFYLCASSLSGTGSTDTQYFGPGTRLTVL.

The chain couples TRBV25-1 to TRBJ2-5; D is ambiguous. Germline values: CDR1 MGHDK, CDR2 SYGVNS. With 2 bases removed from V and 2 bases from J, the gap between germline ends came to 12 bases. This CDR3 comprises 15 residues. The CDR3 protein is CASSELLASQETQYF. The CDR3 DNA reads TGTGCCAGCAGTGAACTGTTGGCTTCTCAAGAGACCCAGTACTTC. Drawing the rest from reference TRBV25-1 and TRBJ2-5, the complete variable domain is EADIYQTPRYLVIGTGKKITLECSQTMGHDKMYWYQQDPGMELHLIHYSYGVNSTEKGDLSSESTVSRIRTEHFPLTLESARPSHTSQYLCASSELLASQETQYFGPGTRLLVL.

CDR3 sequence reads: CASSLLSMGDGFEAFF. The CDR3 nucleotides are TGCGCCAGCAGCCTATTATCGATGGGGGACGGCTTTGAAGCTTTCTTT. The chain uses TRBV5-1 and TRBJ1-1; D is possibly TRBD1 (5 bases). Deletions cut 4 bases from V and 7 bases from J, with 23 bases between. This CDR3 is 16 amino acids long. Germline values: CDR1 SGHRS, CDR2 YFSETQ.

The chain links TRBV7-2 to TRBJ2-5; 14 nucleotides match TRBD2. The CDR3 loop spans 19 amino acids. Trimming took 1 base from V and 3 from J; bases not matched to a gene: 10. Per the germline V gene, CDR1 is SGHTA and CDR2 is FQGNSA. The CDR3 DNA reads as TGTGCCAGCAGCTTAGAGGGGACTAGCGGGAGATTCGGGAAAGAGACCCAGTACTTC. Protein sequence: CASSLEGTSGRFGKETQYF.

This chain links TRBV5-1 with TRBJ2-5, with 15 bases lining up with TRBD2. The V and J ends lost 4 bases and 1 base, in that order; junction bases with no gene match: 5. Germline V gene lookup returns CDR1 SGHRS and CDR2 YFSETQ. This CDR3 is built from 17 residues. The CDR3 spells CASSLGLAGGLQETQYF. DNA of the CDR3: TGCGCCAGCAGCCTAGGACTAGCGGGGGGGCTCCAAGAGACCCAGTACTTC.

About this clone itself: This CDR3 is also generated by other DNA sequences in the sample. The V and J genes are TRBV3-1 (or the pseudogene TRBV3-2) and TRBJ2-3; 12 nucleotides align to TRBD2. Germline-derived CDR1 and CDR2 are LGHDT and YNNKEL (reference sequence). This CDR3 is built from 16 residues. With 4 bases clipped from V and 6 bases from J, the junction kept 8 bases outside the gene matches. CDR3 bases: TGTGCCAGCAGCCGCAGACTAGCGGGAGCGGGCGATACGCAGTATTTT. Protein product: CASSRRLAGAGDTQYF.

This chain uses TRBV15 with TRBJ2-1; TRBD2 matches 9 bases. Germline loops: CDR1 LNHNV, CDR2 YYDKDF (reference sequence). The trim removed 6 bases at V and 3 bases at J, leaving 6 bases unmatched. This CDR3 region has 15 residues. CDR3 nucleotides: TGTGCCACCAGGGCAAGCGGGGGGAACTACAATGAGCAGTTCTTC. Protein: CATRASGGNYNEQFF.

The rearrangement joins TRBV11-1 to TRBJ1-2; 8 bases map to TRBD1. Germline-derived CDR1 and CDR2 are SGHAT and FQDESV (reference sequence). Trimming cost V 1 base and J 2 bases; bases outside gene matches: 3. This CDR3 has 15 residues. The CDR3 region is CASSLGQGRNYGYTF. The CDR3 region has the DNA TGTGCCAGCAGCTTAGGACAGGGGCGAAACTATGGCTACACCTTC. Based on the CDR3 plus reference TRBV11-1 and TRBJ1-2, the full variable domain is EAEVAQSPRYKITEKSQAVAFWCDPISGHATLYWYRQILGQGPELLVQFQDESVVDDSQLPKDRFSAERLKGVDSTLKIQPAELGDSAMYLCASSLGQGRNYGYTFGSGTRLTVV.

The rearrangement joins TRBV7-2 to TRBJ1-5; no definite D call. The CDR3 loop spans 15 amino acids. Germline V gene lookup returns CDR1 SGHTA and CDR2 FQGNSA. Between the trimmed V and J ends, which lost 5 bases and 0 bases, there was a span of 11 bases. The CDR3 region is CASSPWAGSNQPQHF. CDR3 nucleotides: TGTGCCAGCAGCCCCTGGGCGGGTAGCAATCAGCCCCAGCATTTT.

This chain uses TRBV7-2 with TRBJ1-6, with a tentative D call TRBD1 (5 bases). Trimming left V 5 bases short and J 13 bases short, with 15 bases between. CDR3 size: 13 residues. Per germline, CDR1 SGHTA and CDR2 FQGNSA. The CDR3 sequence: CASSPTLGAPLHF. The CDR3 DNA reads as TGTGCCAGCAGCCCGACATTAGGGGCGCCCCTCCACTTT.

The chain employs TRBV12-3 or TRBV12-4 and TRBJ2-5; D unresolved. V was trimmed by 6 bases and J by 2 bases, leaving 10 bases between them. The CDR3 contains 13 residues. The CDR3 nucleotides read TGTGCCAGCAGCTACTTTGGACAAGAGACCCAGTACTTC. Amino acid sequence: CASSYFGQETQYF.

The CDR3 DNA reads TGCGCCAGCAGCCGAGAGATAGCGCCGTGGAACACCGGGGAGCTGTTTTTT. This sequence encodes CASSREIAPWNTGELFF. The V call is TRBV4-3, the J call TRBJ2-2; D is possibly TRBD2 (5 bases). V was cut by 4 bases and J by 1 base, with 16 bases left in between. This CDR3 comprises 17 residues. From germline, CDR1 is LGHNA and CDR2 YSLEER.

In nucleotides, the CDR3 is TGTGCCAGCAGCTTGACGGGGGGTGAAGATACGCAGTATTTT. This gives the protein CASSLTGGEDTQYF. The J gene is TRBJ2-3, the V gene TRBV7-2; 7 nucleotides line up with TRBD2. CDR3 length: 14 amino acids. The trim removed 3 bases at V and 5 bases at J, leaving 5 bases unmatched. CDR1 and CDR2 (germline): SGHTA, FQGNSA.

The chain employs TRBV14 and TRBJ1-6; TRBD1 agrees at 11 bases. This CDR3 contains 14 residues. With V trimmed by 2 bases and J by 10 bases, 1 base remained unmatched. CDR1 SGHDN and CDR2 FVKESK come from the germline V gene. As DNA, the CDR3 is TGTGCCAGCAGCCAAAGGACAGGGGGCTCACCCCTCCACTTT. Translated: CASSQRTGGSPLHF.

Note on this clone: Other DNA variants within this sample encode the same CDR3. The rearrangement links TRBV3-1 (or the pseudogene TRBV3-2) to TRBJ2-1, with 11 bases identical to TRBD2. Germline trimming cut 4 bases from V and 6 bases from J; bases unmatched to any gene: 5. From germline, CDR1 is LGHDT and CDR2 YNNKEL (reference sequence). The CDR3 has 15 residues. The DNA for the CDR3 is TGTGCCAGCAGCCTTAGCGGGGGGGCTCGCAATGAGCAGTTCTTC. Protein sequence: CASSLSGGARNEQFF.